These 25 T cell receptor beta chains originate from one sample sequenced in a study of blood T cell repertoires in COVID-19 (dated by TCRdb to the early 2020s). Libraries were made using the immunoSEQ multiplex PCR assay. Held by TCRdb, this immuneACCESS table contains in-frame sequences only and omits some clones. Under half of the omission traces to an unresolved V gene where checked; the cause of the rest is unknown. The sample data list about 15,000 clones, and about 86% of these were observed just once. The ten largest clones represent about half of the sample. Sequencing used peripheral blood. The source is a man aged 60-69 years with acute or convalescent COVID-19.

The chain uses TRBV7-2 and TRBJ1-4; 10 bases fit TRBD1. Germline-derived CDR1 and CDR2 are SGHTA and FQGNSA. The V segment lost 1 base and the J segment 3 bases; nucleotides outside the gene matches: 2. The CDR3 length is 16 residues. The DNA of the CDR3 is TGTGCCAGCAGCTTAGGGACAGGGGGGGCTAATGAAAAACTGTTTTTT. It yields the protein CASSLGTGGANEKLFF.

The rearrangement uses TRBV9 and TRBJ2-5; TRBD2 is a possible D gene (7 bases). Germline CDR1 is SGDLS and CDR2 is YYNGEE. Between the trimmed V and J ends, which lost 4 bases and 4 bases, there was a span of 20 bases. CDR3 length: 16 amino acids. The DNA for the CDR3 is TGTGCCAGCAGCCCTCGCGAGGAGGGGGAGGGAGAGACCCAGTACTTC. Protein sequence: CASSPREEGEGETQYF.

The rearrangement links TRBV29-1 to TRBJ1-2, with a tentative D call TRBD1 (6 bases). The V end was cut by 3 bases, the J end by 6 bases, with 8 bases between. The CDR3 is 11 amino acids. From germline, CDR1 is SQVTM and CDR2 ANQGSEA. CDR3 sequence: CSVDQGNGYTF. CDR3 coding DNA: TGCAGCGTTGACCAGGGGAATGGCTACACCTTC.

The V call is TRBV28, the J call TRBJ1-6; D uncertain. From germline, CDR1 is MDHEN and CDR2 SYDVKM. The length of the CDR3 is 15 residues. V lost 7 bases, J lost 3 bases, and 13 bases lay in between. The CDR3 DNA follows: TGTGCCAGCACACCGCCCGAGAACTATAATTCACCCCTCCACTTT. It translates to CASTPPENYNSPLHF.

The CDR3 protein is CASTRSGELFF. Written as DNA, the CDR3 is TGTGCCAGCACACGGTCCGGGGAGCTGTTTTTT. V gene TRBV7-9 combines with J gene TRBJ2-2, with unresolved D. The CDR3 extends over 11 amino acids. The germline V gene has CDR1 SEHNR and CDR2 FQNEAQ (reference sequence). Trimming pared 7 bases from V and 6 bases from J, leaving 6 bases between.

This rearrangement joins TRBV2 to TRBJ1-2; weak D call: TRBD1 (5 bases). The germline CDR1 and CDR2 sequences are SNHLY and FYNNEI. CDR3 length equals 15 residues. V lost 1 base and J lost 2, with 11 bases in between. The CDR3 reads CASSEGRGNNYGYTF. CDR3 coding DNA: TGTGCCAGCAGTGAAGGCCGGGGGAACAACTATGGCTACACCTTC.

This clone has just one count. V and J are TRBV28 and TRBJ1-6; D gene ambiguous. This CDR3 has 14 residues. V was pared by 6 bases and J by 5 bases, with 11 bases between. The germline V gene encodes CDR1 MDHEN and CDR2 SYDVKM. CDR3 DNA sequence: TGTGCCAGCAGCCAGGCCATAGATAATTCACCCCTCCACTTT. Its translation is CASSQAIDNSPLHF.

DNA for the CDR3: TGTGCCAGCAGTCCCATTGGACAGCCGAACACTGAAGCTTTCTTT. Protein sequence: CASSPIGQPNTEAFF. This rearrangement joins TRBV28 to TRBJ1-1; tentatively, D is TRBD1 (6 bases). Trimming pared 5 bases from V and 1 base from J, leaving 14 bases between. CDR3 length: 15 amino acids. CDR1 and CDR2 from the germline V gene are MDHEN and SYDVKM.

Comments on this clone: The sample contains more than one DNA sequence encoding this CDR3. The rearrangement links TRBV19 to TRBJ2-1; 10 nucleotides align to TRBD2. The CDR3 totals 15 residues. Trimming cost V 3 bases and J 7 bases; bases outside gene matches: 6. Germline assignment: CDR1 LNHDA and CDR2 SQIVND (reference sequence). CDR3 bases: TGTGCCAGTAGTATTGGGGCTAGCGGGGGTAATGAGCAGTTCTTC. Translated, it gives CASSIGASGGNEQFF.

The chain couples TRBV28 to TRBJ2-1, with TRBD1 matching 9 bases. Unmatched junction bases numbered 8, after V lost 8 bases and J lost 6 bases. Per germline, CDR1 MDHEN and CDR2 SYDVKM. This CDR3 spans 14 amino acids. As DNA, the CDR3 is TGTGCCAGCGGACCCGGGACAGGGTCCAATGAGCAGTTCTTC. The encoded protein is CASGPGTGSNEQFF.

The gene calls are TRBV7-6 and TRBJ2-3, with TRBD2 identical over 11 bases. The V gene end was trimmed by 2 bases and the J gene end by 3 bases; junction bases not matched to a gene: 1. Germline V gene sequence: CDR1 SGHVS, CDR2 FNYEAQ. CDR3 length: 15 amino acids. This CDR3 is CASSLLAGGTDTQYF. The CDR3 DNA is TGTGCCAGCAGCTTATTAGCGGGGGGGACAGATACGCAGTATTTT.

The V gene is TRBV5-1, the J gene TRBJ2-7; 7 bases align to TRBD1. The length of the CDR3 is 14 residues. Germline V gene sequence: CDR1 SGHRS, CDR2 YFSETQ. V was pared by 4 bases and J by 0 bases, with 4 bases of the junction left unmatched. CDR3: CASSPTGSSYEQYF. The CDR3 DNA is TGCGCCAGCAGCCCGACAGGGAGCTCCTACGAGCAGTACTTC.

The chain combines TRBV30 with TRBJ1-1, with 7 bases identical to TRBD1. Germline V CDR1 and CDR2: GTSNPN, SVGIG (reference sequence). This CDR3 spans 13 amino acids. J lost 5 bases, V lost 8 bases, and 11 bases had no gene match. The CDR3 spells CAQDEGATTEAFF. CDR3 in DNA: TGTGCCCAGGACGAGGGGGCGACAACTGAAGCTTTCTTT.

The V and J genes are TRBV28 and TRBJ2-7, with a possible D match to TRBD1 (6 bases). The V gene's germline CDR1 is MDHEN and CDR2 SYDVKM. V was shortened by 7 bases and J by 4 bases, with 14 bases between the two germline ends. The length of the CDR3 is 13 residues. The CDR3 region has the DNA TGTGCCAGCAAGTCAGGGGTGGAGTACGAGCAGTACTTC. Its translation: CASKSGVEYEQYF.

DNA of the CDR3: TGTGCCAGCAGTTACCTGGTGGGAGGGGACGGCTACACCTTC. Residues: CASSYLVGGDGYTF. The J gene is TRBJ1-2, the V gene TRBV6-6; possibly TRBD1 for D (5 bases). The CDR3 runs 14 residues. V was clipped by 2 bases and J by 8 bases, with 15 bases between them. Germline V gene sequence: CDR1 MNHNY, CDR2 SVGAGI (reference sequence).

A few counts support this clone. The rearrangement uses TRBV6-5 and TRBJ1-1, with TRBD1 as a possible D gene (6 bases). Germline CDR1 reads MNHEY; CDR2 reads SVGAGI. Trimming pared 0 bases from V and 5 bases from J, leaving 16 bases between. This CDR3 comprises 16 residues. The CDR3 sequence is CASSYSSSGGGTEAFF. Here the CDR3 DNA reads TGTGCCAGCAGTTACTCGAGTTCTGGGGGCGGGACTGAAGCTTTCTTT.

V gene TRBV7-2 combines with J gene TRBJ2-6, with D possibly being TRBD1 (5 bases). The ends were cut back, 1 base at V and 1 base at J, with 8 bases in the middle. The germline V gene has CDR1 SGHTA and CDR2 FQGNSA. The CDR3 covers 16 residues. DNA for the CDR3: TGTGCCAGCAGCTTAGTAAGGGGTTCTGGGGCCAACGTCCTGACTTTC. Translation gives CASSLVRGSGANVLTF.

The chain combines TRBV9 with TRBJ2-6; 12 nucleotides agree with TRBD2. Germline V gene lookup returns CDR1 SGDLS and CDR2 YYNGEE. This CDR3 region has 18 residues. V was pared by 2 bases and J by 4 bases, with 7 bases of the junction left unmatched. This chain's CDR3 is CASSVPLAGGLGANVLTF. The CDR3 region has the DNA TGTGCCAGCAGCGTCCCCCTAGCGGGAGGGCTCGGGGCCAACGTCCTGACTTTC.

This clone was seen only a few times. The V and J genes are TRBV30 and TRBJ1-1, with a weak D call TRBD1 (6 bases). The ends were cut back, 5 bases at V and 1 base at J, with 17 bases in the middle. The CDR3 is 15 amino acids. Germline CDR1 reads GTSNPN; CDR2 reads SVGIG (reference sequence). DNA of the CDR3: TGTGCCTGGGGGACACGTTCTAATGAGAACACTGAAGCTTTCTTT. This translates into CAWGTRSNENTEAFF.

The J gene is TRBJ2-3, the V gene TRBV7-3; 7 bases match TRBD2. Trimming removed 5 bases from V and 5 bases from J; junction bases left unmatched: 19. From germline, CDR1 is SGHTA and CDR2 FQGTGA. This CDR3 comprises 18 residues. Here the CDR3 DNA reads TGTGCCAGCAGCCCCTCAGAACCCGGGTGGGGGAGGGGAGATACGCAGTATTTT. Amino acid sequence: CASSPSEPGWGRGDTQYF.

The chain combines TRBV5-1 with TRBJ2-7; no firm D call. Germline CDR1 is SGHRS and CDR2 is YFSETQ. This CDR3 region has 13 residues. The V gene lost 4 bases and the J gene lost 8 bases, with 16 bases spanning the gap. The CDR3 is CASSRFNREQQYF. Here the CDR3 DNA reads TGCGCCAGCAGCCGCTTTAACAGAGAGCAGCAGTACTTC.

The CDR3 bases are TGCAGCGTTGTCGAGGGGACAGTCTATGGCTACACCTTC. Translating gives CSVVEGTVYGYTF. The chain joins TRBV29-1 to TRBJ1-2; 7 bases agree with TRBD1. The CDR3 is 13 amino acids. Germline loops: CDR1 SQVTM, CDR2 ANQGSEA. V shed 4 bases, J shed 4 bases, and the junction held 6 bases outside the gene matches.

This clone was observed a few times. The CDR3 loop is CASRTGYEQYF. The CDR3 coding sequence is TGTGCCAGCCGTACGGGGTACGAGCAGTACTTC. The chain combines TRBV27 with TRBJ2-7; D might be TRBD2 (5 bases). Germline CDR1 MNHEY, CDR2 SMNVEV (reference sequence). This CDR3 is built from 11 residues. The V gene lost 8 bases and the J gene lost 4 bases, with 9 bases spanning the gap.

This chain joins TRBV9 and TRBJ2-2, with 7 bases that match TRBD2. Per the germline V gene, CDR1 is SGDLS and CDR2 is YYNGEE. This CDR3 is 17 amino acids long. Trimming at V came to 3 bases and at J to 2 bases, leaving 10 bases not matched to a gene. The CDR3 sequence: CASSGDGTNKNTGELFF. In DNA, the CDR3 is TGTGCCAGCAGCGGGGACGGGACTAATAAAAACACCGGGGAGCTGTTTTTT. The full variable domain, with the rest looked up from reference TRBV9 and TRBJ2-2, is DSGVTQTPKHLITATGQRVTLRCSPRSGDLSVYWYQQSLDQGLQFLIQYYNGEERAKGNILERFSAQQFPDLHSELNLSSLELGDSALYFCASSGDGTNKNTGELFFGEGSRLTVL.

This chain connects TRBV11-1 to TRBJ1-2, with 11 bases lining up with TRBD1. V lost 3 bases, J lost 2 bases, and 2 bases stayed unmatched. The CDR3 runs to 15 residues. The V gene's germline CDR1 is SGHAT and CDR2 FQDESV (reference sequence). CDR3 sequence reads: CASSFGTGGNYGYTF. As DNA, the CDR3 is TGTGCCAGCAGCTTTGGGACAGGGGGGAACTATGGCTACACCTTC. The full variable domain, in which reference TRBV11-1 and TRBJ1-2 provide the parts outside the CDR3, is EAEVAQSPRYKITEKSQAVAFWCDPISGHATLYWYRQILGQGPELLVQFQDESVVDDSQLPKDRFSAERLKGVDSTLKIQPAELGDSAMYLCASSFGTGGNYGYTFGSGTRLTVV.